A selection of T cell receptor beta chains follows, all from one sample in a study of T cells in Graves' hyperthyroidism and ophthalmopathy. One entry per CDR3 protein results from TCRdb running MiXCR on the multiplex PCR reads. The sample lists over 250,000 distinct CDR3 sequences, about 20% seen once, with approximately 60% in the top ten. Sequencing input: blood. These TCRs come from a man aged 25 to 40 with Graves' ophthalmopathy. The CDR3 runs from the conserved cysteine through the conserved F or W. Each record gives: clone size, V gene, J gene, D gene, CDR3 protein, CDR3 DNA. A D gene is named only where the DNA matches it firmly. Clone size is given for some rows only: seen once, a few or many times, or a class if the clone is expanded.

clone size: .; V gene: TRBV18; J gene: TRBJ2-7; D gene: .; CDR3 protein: CASSKSSGEQYF; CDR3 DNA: TGTGCCAGCTCAAAATCGTCCGGTGAGCAGTACTTC
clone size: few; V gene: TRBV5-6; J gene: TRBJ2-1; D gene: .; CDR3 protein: CASSPRGWGNEQFF; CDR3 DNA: TGTGCCAGCAGCCCCAGAGGATGGGGCAATGAGCAGTTCTTC
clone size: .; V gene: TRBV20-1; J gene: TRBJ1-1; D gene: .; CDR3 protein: CSARFSGRSNTEAFF; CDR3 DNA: TGCAGTGCTAGATTCTCAGGGCGCTCGAACACTGAAGCTTTCTTT
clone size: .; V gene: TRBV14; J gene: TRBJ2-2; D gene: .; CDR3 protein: CASSQDQPTNTGELFF; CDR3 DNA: TGTGCCAGCAGCCAAGACCAGCCCACGAACACCGGGGAGCTGTTTTTT
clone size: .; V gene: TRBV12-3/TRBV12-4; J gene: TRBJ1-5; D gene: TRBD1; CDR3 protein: CASSLGQGAQPQHF; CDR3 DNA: TGTGCCAGCAGTTTGGGACAGGGGGCTCAGCCCCAGCATTTT
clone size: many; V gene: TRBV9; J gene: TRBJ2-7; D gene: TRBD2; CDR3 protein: CASSPGTSSNEQYF; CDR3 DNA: TGTGCCAGCAGCCCCGGGACTAGCTCAAACGAGCAGTACTTC
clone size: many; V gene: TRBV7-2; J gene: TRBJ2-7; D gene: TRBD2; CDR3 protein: CASSLLRGGVGEQYF; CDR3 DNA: TGTGCCAGCAGCCTCCTTCGGGGGGGGGTTGGAGAGCAGTACTTC
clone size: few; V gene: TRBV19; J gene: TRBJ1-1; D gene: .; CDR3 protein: CASSIEGLNTEAFF; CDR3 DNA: TGTGCCAGTAGTATCGAGGGCCTGAACACTGAAGCTTTCTTT
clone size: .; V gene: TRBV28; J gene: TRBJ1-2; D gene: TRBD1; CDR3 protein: CASSLVDRGHGYTF; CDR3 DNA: TGTGCCAGCAGTTTGGTGGACAGGGGGCATGGCTACACCTTC
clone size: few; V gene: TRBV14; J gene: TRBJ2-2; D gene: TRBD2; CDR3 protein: CASRPTSGGPTGELFF; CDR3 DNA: TGTGCCAGCAGACCAACTAGCGGGGGTCCCACCGGGGAGCTGTTTTTT
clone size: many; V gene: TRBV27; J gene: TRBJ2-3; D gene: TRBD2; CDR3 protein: CASSPSWPSRLASVLYQLTDTQYF; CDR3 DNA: TGTGCCAGCAGTCCCTCTTGGCCGTCGCGACTAGCGTCGGTACTTTATCAGCTCACAGATACGCAGTATTTT
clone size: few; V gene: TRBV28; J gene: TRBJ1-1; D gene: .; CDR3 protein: CASRPRRELGEAFF; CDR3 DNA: TGTGCCAGCAGACCTCGGCGGGAGCTTGGTGAAGCTTTCTTT
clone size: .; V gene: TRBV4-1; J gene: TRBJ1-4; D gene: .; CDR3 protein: CASSQEQGLVEKLFF; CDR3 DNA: TGCGCCAGCAGCCAAGAGCAGGGGCTAGTTGAAAAACTGTTTTTT
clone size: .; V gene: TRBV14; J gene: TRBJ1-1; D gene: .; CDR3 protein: CASNPLGVGVDTEAFF; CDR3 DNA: TGTGCCAGCAACCCACTGGGTGTGGGGGTGGACACTGAAGCTTTCTTT
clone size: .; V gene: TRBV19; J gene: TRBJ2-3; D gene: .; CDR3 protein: CASSLRLGSTDTQYF; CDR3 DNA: TGTGCCAGTAGTCTCCGGTTGGGGAGCACAGATACGCAGTATTTT
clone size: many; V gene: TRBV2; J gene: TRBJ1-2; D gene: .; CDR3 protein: CASSLQGNDYTF; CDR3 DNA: TGTGCCAGCAGTCTTCAGGGGAATGACTACACCTTC
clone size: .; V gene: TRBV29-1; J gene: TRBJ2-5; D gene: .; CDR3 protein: CSVEVLQRGFETQYF; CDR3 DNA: TGCAGCGTTGAAGTACTTCAGAGAGGGTTCGAGACCCAGTACTTC
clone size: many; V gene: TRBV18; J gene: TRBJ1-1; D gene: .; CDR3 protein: CASSPPDLNTEAFF; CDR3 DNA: TGTGCCAGCTCACCACCCGACCTGAACACTGAAGCTTTCTTT
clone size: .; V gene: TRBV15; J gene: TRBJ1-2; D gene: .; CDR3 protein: CATSRDNGQNYGYTF; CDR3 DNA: TGTGCCACCAGCAGAGACAACGGACAGAACTATGGCTACACCTTC
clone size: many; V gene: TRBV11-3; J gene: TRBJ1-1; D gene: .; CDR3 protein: CASSLGVSRMNTEAFF; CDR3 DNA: TGTGCCAGCAGTTTAGGGGTCTCGAGAATGAACACTGAAGCTTTCTTT
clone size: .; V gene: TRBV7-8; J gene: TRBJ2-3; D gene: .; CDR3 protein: CASSTGTFTDTQYF; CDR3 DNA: TGTGCCAGCAGCACCGGGACTTTCACAGATACGCAGTATTTT
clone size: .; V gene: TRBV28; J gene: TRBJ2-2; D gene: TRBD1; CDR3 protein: CANHRGPSGELFF; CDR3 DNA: TGTGCCAACCACAGGGGCCCCTCCGGGGAGCTGTTTTTT